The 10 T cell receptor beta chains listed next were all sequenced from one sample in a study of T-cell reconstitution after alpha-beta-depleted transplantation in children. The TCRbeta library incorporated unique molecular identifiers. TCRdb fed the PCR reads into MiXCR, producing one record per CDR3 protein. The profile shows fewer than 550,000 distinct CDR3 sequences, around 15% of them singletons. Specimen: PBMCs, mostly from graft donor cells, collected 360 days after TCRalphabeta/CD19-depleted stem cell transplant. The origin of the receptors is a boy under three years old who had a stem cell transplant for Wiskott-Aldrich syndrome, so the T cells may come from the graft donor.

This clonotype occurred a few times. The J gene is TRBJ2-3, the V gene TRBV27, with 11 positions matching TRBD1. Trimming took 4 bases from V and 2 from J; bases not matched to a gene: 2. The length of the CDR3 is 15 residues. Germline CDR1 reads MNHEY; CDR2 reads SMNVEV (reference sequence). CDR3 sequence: CASSYGQGATDTQYF. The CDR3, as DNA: TGTGCCAGCAGTTACGGACAGGGGGCCACAGATACGCAGTATTTT.

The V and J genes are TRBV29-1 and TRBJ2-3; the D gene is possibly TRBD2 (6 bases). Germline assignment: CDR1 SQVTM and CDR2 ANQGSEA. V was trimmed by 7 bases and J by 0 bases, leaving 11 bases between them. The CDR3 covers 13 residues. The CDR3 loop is CSGRGRSTDTQYF. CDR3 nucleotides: TGCAGCGGTCGGGGGAGAAGCACAGATACGCAGTATTTT.

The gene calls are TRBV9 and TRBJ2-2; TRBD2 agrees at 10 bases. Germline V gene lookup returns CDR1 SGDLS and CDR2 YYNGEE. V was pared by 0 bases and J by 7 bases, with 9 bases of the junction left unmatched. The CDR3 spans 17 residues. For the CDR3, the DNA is TGTGCCAGCAGCGTAGTGCTAGCGGGAGAGGTTTTCGGGGAGCTGTTTTTT. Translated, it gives CASSVVLAGEVFGELFF.

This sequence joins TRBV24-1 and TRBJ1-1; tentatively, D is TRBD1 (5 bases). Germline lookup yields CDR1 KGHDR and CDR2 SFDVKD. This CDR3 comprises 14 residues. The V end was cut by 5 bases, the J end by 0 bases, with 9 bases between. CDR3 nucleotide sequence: TGTGCCACCAGTGCCGGGGCTATGAACACTGAAGCTTTCTTT. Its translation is CATSAGAMNTEAFF.

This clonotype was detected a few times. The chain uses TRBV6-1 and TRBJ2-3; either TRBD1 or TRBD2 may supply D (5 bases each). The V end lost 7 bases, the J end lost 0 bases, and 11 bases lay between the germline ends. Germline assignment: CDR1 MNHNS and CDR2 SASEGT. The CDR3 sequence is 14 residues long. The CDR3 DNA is TGTGCCAGCACCCCGGGGCCAAGCACAGATACGCAGTATTTT. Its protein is CASTPGPSTDTQYF.

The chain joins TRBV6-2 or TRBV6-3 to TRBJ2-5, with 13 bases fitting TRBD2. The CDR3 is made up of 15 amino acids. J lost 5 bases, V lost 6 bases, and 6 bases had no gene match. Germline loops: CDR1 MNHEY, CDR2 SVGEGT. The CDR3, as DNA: TGTGCCAGCAGCACTAGCGGGAGGGCCTGGGAGACCCAGTACTTC. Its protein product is CASSTSGRAWETQYF.

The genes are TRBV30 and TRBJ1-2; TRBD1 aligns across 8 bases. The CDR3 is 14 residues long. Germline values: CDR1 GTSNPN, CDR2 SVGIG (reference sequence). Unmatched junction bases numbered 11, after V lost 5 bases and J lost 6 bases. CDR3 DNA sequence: TGTGCCTGGCCCGGGACAGGTAAAAGGAATGGCTACACCTTC. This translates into CAWPGTGKRNGYTF.

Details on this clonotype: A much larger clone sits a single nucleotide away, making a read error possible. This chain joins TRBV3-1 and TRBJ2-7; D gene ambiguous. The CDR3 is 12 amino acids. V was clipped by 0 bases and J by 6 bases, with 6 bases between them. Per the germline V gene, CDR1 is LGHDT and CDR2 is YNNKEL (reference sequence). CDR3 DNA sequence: TGTGCCAGCAGCCAAGATTGGCGCGAGCAGTACTTC. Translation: CASSQDWREQYF.

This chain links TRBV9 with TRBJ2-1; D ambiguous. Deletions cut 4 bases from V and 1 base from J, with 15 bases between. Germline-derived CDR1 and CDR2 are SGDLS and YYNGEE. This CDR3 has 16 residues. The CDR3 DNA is TGTGCCAGCAGCCCAAGCAAACACCCATCCTACAATGAGCAGTTCTTC. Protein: CASSPSKHPSYNEQFF. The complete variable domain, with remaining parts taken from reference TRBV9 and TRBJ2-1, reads DSGVTQTPKHLITATGQRVTLRCSPRSGDLSVYWYQQSLDQGLQFLIQYYNGEERAKGNILERFSAQQFPDLHSELNLSSLELGDSALYFCASSPSKHPSYNEQFFGPGTRLTVL.

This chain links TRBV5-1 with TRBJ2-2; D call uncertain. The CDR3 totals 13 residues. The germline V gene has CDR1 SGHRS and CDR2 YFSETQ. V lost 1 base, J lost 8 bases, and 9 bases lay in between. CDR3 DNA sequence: TGCGCCAGCAGCTTGCGACCACAAGGGGAGCTGTTTTTT. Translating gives CASSLRPQGELFF.